This passage covers 17 T cell receptor beta chains from one sample sequenced in a study of blood T cells in healthy people across ages. Then a second PCR, running about 7 to 11 cycles, was carried out with a sample-barcoded 5' primer and a J-beta primer mix. MiXCR, run by TCRdb on the 5' RACE reads, gives a single entry per CDR3 protein. The sample carries about 1.7 million distinct CDR3 sequences, 28% recorded once. The sequencing sample was made of blood. The receptors here all came from a woman aged 25 to 39 in good health.

This clonotype was seen more than once but under ten times. The rearrangement joins TRBV9 to TRBJ2-1, with D perhaps TRBD2 (6 bases). Per germline, CDR1 SGDLS and CDR2 YYNGEE. V was shortened by 3 bases and J by 10 bases, with 17 bases between the two germline ends. CDR3 length: 14 residues. The CDR3 coding sequence is TGTGCCAGCAGCGAAGGGACTGGTCCGGGGGAGCAGTTCTTC. Its protein is CASSEGTGPGEQFF.

The J gene is TRBJ2-2, the V gene TRBV6-2 or TRBV6-3; D may correspond to TRBD1 or TRBD2 (5 bases each). The CDR3 is made up of 12 amino acids. CDR1 MNHEY and CDR2 SVGEGT come from the germline V gene. V was clipped by 7 bases and J by 7 bases, with 10 bases between them. The CDR3, as DNA: TGTGCCAGCATGGGGGTAGGCGGGGAGCTGTTTTTT. Its translation is CASMGVGGELFF.

This clonotype was picked up a small number of times. One end of the junction varies from germline; a read error may be responsible. This chain connects TRBV6-1 to TRBJ1-2; the D gene is possibly TRBD1 (5 bases). The CDR3 has 15 residues. From germline, CDR1 is MNHNS and CDR2 SASEGT. CDR3 sequence (DNA): TGTGTCAGCAGTGAAGCCTTGGGGGGAGCCTATGGCTACACCTTC. Translating it yields CVSSEALGGAYGYTF.

This clonotype came up once. This sequence joins TRBV15 and TRBJ1-2, with D perhaps TRBD1 (5 bases). The CDR3 extends over 16 amino acids. Looked up from germline, CDR1 is LNHNV and CDR2 is YYDKDF (reference sequence). The V end was cut by 0 bases, the J end by 4 bases, with 15 bases between. The CDR3 sequence is CATSRDYGVGGYGYTF. Written as DNA, the CDR3 is TGTGCCACCAGCAGAGATTATGGGGTGGGGGGCTATGGCTACACCTTC.

This sequence joins TRBV20-1 and TRBJ2-7, with 10 bases aligning to TRBD2. With 3 bases clipped from V and 3 bases from J, the junction kept 8 bases outside the gene matches. This CDR3 region has 15 residues. Germline V CDR1 and CDR2: DFQATT, SNEGSKA (reference sequence). The CDR3 loop is CSASWLASGSYEQYF. DNA for the CDR3: TGCAGTGCTAGTTGGTTGGCTAGCGGGAGCTACGAGCAGTACTTC.

This clonotype has a handful of counts. The chain recombines TRBV7-2 with TRBJ1-5, with no clear D. Germline V gene sequence: CDR1 SGHTA, CDR2 FQGNSA. V dropped 8 bases and J dropped 0 bases, with 11 bases sitting between them. The CDR3 sequence is 14 residues long. The CDR3 protein is CASQSEYSNQPQHF. CDR3 nucleotides: TGTGCCAGCCAAAGTGAATATAGCAATCAGCCCCAGCATTTT.

This clonotype was counted many times. The CDR3 sequence: CASSPDAGTGTYEQYF. DNA of the CDR3: TGTGCCAGCAGCCCAGACGCCGGGACAGGAACCTACGAGCAGTACTTC. The chain is built from TRBV7-6 and TRBJ2-7, with 8 bases that match TRBD1. Germline V gives CDR1 SGHVS, CDR2 FNYEAQ. CDR3 size: 16 residues. V lost 5 bases and J lost 2; bases outside the gene matches: 11.

Worth noting for this clonotype: One junction end disagrees with the germline gene, perhaps due to a read error. This chain links TRBV13 with TRBJ2-7, with a tentative D call TRBD1 (6 bases). The CDR3 loop spans 14 amino acids. Germline V gene lookup returns CDR1 PRHDT and CDR2 FYEKMQ (reference sequence). The CDR3 here is CARSSVAQGNEQYF. For the CDR3, the DNA is TGTGCCCGCAGCTCAGTAGCCCAGGGGAACGAGCAGTACTTC. The full variable domain, in which reference TRBV13 and TRBJ2-7 provide the parts outside the CDR3, is AAGVIQSPRHLIKEKRETATLKCYPIPRHDTVYWYQQGPGQDPQFLISFYEKMQSDKGSIPDRFSAQQFSDYHSELNMSSLELGDSALYFCARSSVAQGNEQYFGPGTRLTVT.

This clonotype occurred a few times. This chain links TRBV20-1 with TRBJ1-4; TRBD1 might be the D (6 bases). The germline V and J ends were trimmed by 6 bases and 2 bases, with 10 bases remaining between them. This CDR3 is 13 amino acids long. CDR1 is DFQATT, CDR2 SNEGSKA, per germline (reference sequence). CDR3 residues: CSAQRGTNEKLFF. The CDR3 DNA reads as TGCAGTGCCCAGAGGGGGACTAATGAAAAACTGTTTTTT.

This clonotype has a single count. This chain uses TRBV3-1 with TRBJ2-1; TRBD2 matches 15 bases. The junction had 17 bases not matched to a gene; V was cut back by 4 bases and J by 4 bases. The germline V gene has CDR1 LGHDT and CDR2 YNNKEL (reference sequence). The CDR3 is 21 residues long. The CDR3 DNA is TGTGCCAGCAGCCGCGAAACCGGGACTAGCGGGGGGCCCTCCCGATACAATGAGCAGTTCTTC. Translation: CASSRETGTSGGPSRYNEQFF.

V and J are TRBV7-2 and TRBJ2-4; 11 bases align to TRBD2. The germline CDR1 and CDR2 sequences are SGHTA and FQGNSA. The V gene end was trimmed by 0 bases and the J gene end by 2 bases; junction bases not matched to a gene: 12. CDR3 length: 20 amino acids. CDR3 sequence reads: CASSLAEVRASGRSKNIQYF. DNA of the CDR3: TGTGCCAGCAGCTTAGCGGAGGTTCGGGCTAGCGGGAGGTCCAAAAACATTCAGTACTTC.

This chain links TRBV9 with TRBJ2-3; 7 bases map to TRBD1. CDR3 size: 16 residues. CDR1 is SGDLS and CDR2 is YYNGEE in the germline V gene. After removal of 4 bases from V and 1 base from J, the junction contained 9 bases not matched to a gene. The CDR3 DNA sequence: TGTGCCAGCAGCTCCGCCGGGACAGCCGGCACAGATACGCAGTATTTT. The encoded protein is CASSSAGTAGTDTQYF.

This clonotype showed up just a few times. The V and J genes are TRBV10-1 and TRBJ2-3, with 10 bases fitting TRBD2. V lost 6 bases to trimming and J lost 5 bases; unmatched junction nucleotides: 17. The CDR3 has 18 residues. The germline gives CDR1 WNHNN, CDR2 SYGVQD (reference sequence). The CDR3, as DNA: TGCGCCAGCAGCCCCGGAGGGCTAGCGGGAGCTCCGGGAGATACGCAGTATTTT. Protein product: CASSPGGLAGAPGDTQYF.

The chain recombines TRBV6-5 with TRBJ2-2; no reliable D call. The CDR3 has 13 amino acids. V gave up 6 bases and J gave up 5 bases, with 10 bases separating them. Germline-derived CDR1 and CDR2 are MNHEY and SVGAGI. CDR3 sequence: CASRLGWTGELFF. The CDR3 region has the DNA TGTGCCAGCAGGCTCGGCTGGACCGGGGAGCTGTTTTTT.

The CDR3 sequence is CSAIGPTEQYF. CDR3 nucleotide sequence: TGCAGTGCTATTGGACCGACCGAGCAGTACTTC. This rearrangement joins TRBV20-1 to TRBJ2-7; D gene ambiguous. The germline V and J ends were trimmed by 4 bases and 6 bases, with 10 bases remaining between them. The CDR3 has 11 amino acids. The germline V gene encodes CDR1 DFQATT and CDR2 SNEGSKA (reference sequence).

V and J are TRBV6-2 or TRBV6-3 and TRBJ2-1; the D gene could be TRBD1 or TRBD2 (5 bases each). Deletions cut 2 bases from V and 0 bases from J, with 20 bases between. The CDR3 has 19 amino acids. Per the germline V gene, CDR1 is MNHEY and CDR2 is SVGEGT. DNA of the CDR3: TGTGCCAGCAGTTACAGGGGATCGGGGCCTGGAAGCTCCTACAATGAGCAGTTCTTC. Protein product: CASSYRGSGPGSSYNEQFF.

The CDR3 DNA reads TGCAGCGTCGAGAGTGGGGGAGAGGGTCGGAATTCACCCCTCCACTTT. This sequence encodes CSVESGGEGRNSPLHF. The chain recombines TRBV29-1 with TRBJ1-6; D may be TRBD1 (5 bases). The CDR3 is 16 amino acids. From germline, CDR1 is SQVTM and CDR2 ANQGSEA. The germline V and J ends were trimmed by 6 bases and 7 bases, with 22 bases remaining between them. Drawing the rest from reference TRBV29-1 and TRBJ1-6, the complete variable domain is SAVISQKPSRDICQRGTSLTIQCQVDSQVTMMFWYRQQPGQSLTLIATANQGSEATYESGFVIDKFPISRPNLTFSTLTVSNMSPEDSSIYLCSVESGGEGRNSPLHFGNGTRLTVT.